This T cell receptor beta chain was recorded in a study of T cell responses to AZD1222 COVID-19 vaccine. In germline, CDR1 is SEHNR, CDR2 FQNEAQ (reference sequence). Trimming took 5 bases from V and 0 from J, leaving 11 bases between them. The CDR3 contains 15 residues. Using immunoSEQ multiplex PCR, the repertoire was profiled, and TCRdb retains in-frame clones only, with some absent. The repertoire has 150,000 to 200,000 clones, about 92% of them found once; the top ten carry 3.6%. The receptor's source is an adult who received the MenACWY meningococcal vaccine as a control. The chain links TRBV7-9 to TRBJ1-3; the D gene is possibly TRBD1 (5 bases). This material consisted of peripheral blood, taken 28 days after the second dose of the MenACWY control vaccine. Here the CDR3 reads CASSTPGNSGNTIYF. CDR3 DNA sequence: TGTGCCAGCAGCACCCCAGGGAACTCTGGAAACACCATATATTTT.